This TCR beta chain was observed in a study of T cell changes during pregnancy in multiple sclerosis (dated by TCRdb to the late 2010s). About the investigation overall: The study examined how the T cell repertoire changed over the course of pregnancy in women with multiple sclerosis.

Library construction relied on the immunoSEQ multiplex PCR assay. TCRdb took over this immuneACCESS table, retaining in-frame rearrangements with V and J assigned. Such tables are incomplete; in checked studies, under half of the missing clones stem from an unresolved V gene, and the remainder is unexplained. This sample lists more than 50,000 clones; roughly 91% were detected once. Jointly, the top ten make up 0.85% to 0.9% of the sample. To note about this clone: Its antigen is still unknown. It has no much larger one-base neighbor in the sample; base qualities were not kept.

The germline V gene (reference sequence) specifies SGHNT as CDR1 and YYREEE as CDR2. V has 2 bases trimmed and J has 2 bases trimmed; junction bases matching no gene number 6. Counted from cysteine to phenylalanine, this CDR3 has 15 amino acids. The entry retains the CDR3 DNA only, 45 bases that are in frame from base 1. Here the chain combines TRBV5-4 and TRBJ2-7, with 8 middle bases fitting TRBD1. The material was peripheral blood, obtained before pregnancy. The source of this sequence is a female donor with multiple sclerosis, enrolled in a pregnancy study. The CDR3 sequence is CASSFWDRPPYEQYF. The DNA sequence is given as TGTGCCAGCAGCTTTTGGGACAGGCCCCCCTACGAGCAGTACTTC.